The present T cell receptor (beta chain) was sequenced within a study of CD8 T cells in ankylosing spondylitis. Study-level results: Certain motif variants had earlier been reported in reactive arthritis synovial fluid and blood. Disease-linked clones reportedly showed significant enrichment in matched ankylosing spondylitis synovial fluid. Peripheral blood samples showed relatively rare disease-linked clones, and these clones were CD8+. Characteristic of ankylosing spondylitis blood, it appeared, was a TCR beta motif comprising roughly 8 highly homologous variants.

Germline CDR1 reads SGHVS; CDR2 reads FNYEAQ. CDR3 length: 15 amino acids. V lost 7 bases to trimming and J lost 7 bases; unmatched junction nucleotides: 13. The sample holds many counts of this clonotype. The antigen remains undetermined. For TCR beta, libraries came from quantitative 5'-RACE with molecular barcodes. TCRdb reprocessed the 5' RACE reads via MiXCR and lists one record per CDR3 protein. Of about 700,000 distinct CDR3 sequences listed, 19% are singletons. The TCR was taken from a male donor with ankylosing spondylitis. The V and J genes are TRBV7-6 and TRBJ2-1, with 7 bases matching TRBD2. Specimen: blood, either unsorted or a sorted T cell fraction (not recorded which). The CDR3 nucleotides are TGTGCCAGCACCACAGAGGGCGGGAGTTATAATGAGCAGTTCTTC. Translating gives CASTTEGGSYNEQFF.